A single sample is the source of the 24 T cell receptor beta chains below, sequenced in a study of blood T cell repertoires in COVID-19. Profiling relied on immunoSEQ multiplex PCR, and the TCRdb table lists in-frame clones only, not all of them. The top ten clones hold 9.5% to 15% of a sample with about 210,000 clones, 80% of them seen once. Sequencing input: peripheral blood. The receptors derive from a human donor in a cohort sampled during active COVID-19.

This chain connects TRBV5-5 to TRBJ1-1, with 7 bases matching TRBD1. In germline, CDR1 is SGHKS, CDR2 YYEKEE (reference sequence). This CDR3 spans 15 amino acids. After removal of 2 bases from V and 0 bases from J, the junction contained 4 bases not matched to a gene. The CDR3 sequence is CASSFMTGLNTEAFF. CDR3 bases: TGTGCCAGCAGCTTCATGACAGGGCTGAACACTGAAGCTTTCTTT.

The J gene is TRBJ1-4, the V gene TRBV6-1; 7 nucleotides agree with TRBD1. Looked up from germline, CDR1 is MNHNS and CDR2 is SASEGT. With 6 bases clipped from V and 4 bases from J, the junction kept 17 bases outside the gene matches. This CDR3 comprises 18 residues. CDR3 in DNA: TGTGCCAGCAGAGAACCGGGACAGTTTTTTTTTCGTAATGAAAAACTGTTTTTT. It yields the protein CASREPGQFFFRNEKLFF.

In the case of this clone: Different DNA sequences within this sample yield the same CDR3. The chain joins TRBV28 to TRBJ1-5; no definite D call. Trimming pared 7 bases from V and 2 bases from J, leaving 6 bases between. Germline-derived CDR1 and CDR2 are MDHEN and SYDVKM. This CDR3 contains 12 residues. CDR3 amino acids: CASMSGNQPQHF. The CDR3 nucleotides are TGTGCCAGCATGTCCGGCAATCAGCCCCAGCATTTT.

V and J are TRBV7-9 and TRBJ1-2; no clear D gene. This CDR3 comprises 14 residues. V lost 1 base and J lost 9, with 15 bases in between. The germline V gene has CDR1 SEHNR and CDR2 FQNEAQ (reference sequence). The CDR3 is CASSLGVARESYTF. The DNA of the CDR3 is TGTGCCAGCAGCTTAGGAGTGGCTAGAGAGAGCTACACCTTC.

This chain links TRBV6-6 with TRBJ2-2; TRBD2 matches at 9 bases. Germline V gene data show CDR1 as MNHNY and CDR2 as SVGAGI (reference sequence). The CDR3 is 13 residues long. Germline trimming cut 7 bases from V and 7 bases from J; bases unmatched to any gene: 4. The CDR3, as DNA: TGTGCCAGCACGCGGGGGGGAGTCGGGGAGCTGTTTTTT. Protein product: CASTRGGVGELFF.

The chain couples TRBV19 to TRBJ1-6; tentatively, D is TRBD1 (5 bases). The CDR3 extends over 13 amino acids. Germline assignment: CDR1 LNHDA and CDR2 SQIVND (reference sequence). V was trimmed by 7 bases and J by 7 bases, leaving 11 bases between them. The CDR3 DNA reads as TGTGCCAGTATTTCGAAGGGGAATTCACCCCTCCACTTT. Amino acids: CASISKGNSPLHF.

The V gene is TRBV7-2, the J gene TRBJ1-1; 7 bases are a match to TRBD1. The germline CDR1 and CDR2 sequences are SGHTA and FQGNSA. V gave up 1 base and J gave up 5 bases; unmatched junction bases: 7. CDR3 length: 15 residues. CDR3 DNA: TGTGCCAGCAGCTTAGGTTCAGGGGGGACGACTGAAGCTTTCTTT. Amino acid sequence: CASSLGSGGTTEAFF.

The chain has TRBV18 and TRBJ1-4; 8 bases are a match to TRBD1. Unmatched junction bases numbered 6, after V lost 4 bases and J lost 5 bases. The CDR3 consists of 15 residues. Germline CDR1 reads KGHSH; CDR2 reads LQKENI. The chain's CDR3 is CASSLLDRGNEKLFF. CDR3 DNA: TGTGCCAGCTCACTACTCGACAGGGGAAATGAAAAACTGTTTTTT.

As DNA, the CDR3 is TGTGCCAGCAGTATCCAGGGTATAGCCAAAAACATTCAGTACTTC. This encodes CASSIQGIAKNIQYF. This chain joins TRBV2 and TRBJ2-4; maybe TRBD1 (5 bases). Germline V lookup: CDR1 SNHLY, CDR2 FYNNEI. V shed 5 bases and J shed 0 bases, with 11 bases lying between them. The CDR3 spans 15 residues.

This rearrangement joins TRBV6-5 to TRBJ1-2; D unresolved. This CDR3 spans 13 amino acids. Germline CDR1 MNHEY, CDR2 SVGAGI. V was clipped by 5 bases and J by 4 bases, with 11 bases between them. DNA for the CDR3: TGTGCCAGCAGTCCGGGATATGGCTATGGCTACACCTTC. Amino acids: CASSPGYGYGYTF.

This rearrangement joins TRBV24-1 to TRBJ2-1; 16 positions match TRBD2. The length of the CDR3 is 18 residues. The trim removed 6 bases at V and 7 bases at J, leaving 11 bases unmatched. CDR1 is KGHDR and CDR2 is SFDVKD in the germline V gene. The CDR3 loop reads CATSKGTSGRASINEQFF. DNA of the CDR3: TGTGCCACCAGTAAGGGGACTAGCGGGAGGGCCTCGATAAATGAGCAGTTCTTC.

CDR3 protein: CASSQGGLTFSGANVLTF. The CDR3 bases are TGTGCCAGCAGTCAGGGAGGGCTAACTTTCTCTGGGGCCAACGTCCTGACTTTC. This chain joins TRBV6-4 and TRBJ2-6, with 7 bases that match TRBD2. Germline lookup yields CDR1 MRHNA and CDR2 SNTAGT. Unmatched junction bases numbered 10, after V lost 5 bases and J lost 0 bases. This CDR3 region has 18 residues.

The rearrangement uses TRBV4-1 and TRBJ2-5; tentatively, D is TRBD1 (5 bases). Trimming took 1 base from V and 1 from J, leaving 7 bases between them. Germline V gene lookup returns CDR1 MGHRA and CDR2 YSYEKL. The CDR3 covers 14 residues. DNA for the CDR3: TGCGCCAGCAGCCAAGGACAGCCCCAAGAGACCCAGTACTTC. It codes for CASSQGQPQETQYF.

J is TRBJ2-7 and V is TRBV4-1; 7 positions match TRBD2. There are 16 residues in the CDR3. Trimming at V came to 4 bases and at J to 4 bases, leaving 13 bases not matched to a gene. Germline CDR1 is MGHRA and CDR2 is YSYEKL. CDR3 coding DNA: TGCGCCAGCAGCCGAGGGAGGGAAGTCCCTCCGTACGAGCAGTACTTC. Residues: CASSRGREVPPYEQYF.

This chain connects TRBV28 to TRBJ1-6; D possibly corresponds to TRBD1 (5 bases). Germline V gene sequence: CDR1 MDHEN, CDR2 SYDVKM. This CDR3 is 15 amino acids long. Trimming removed 6 bases from V and 7 bases from J, with 16 bases in between. CDR3 loop: CASSPGGASNSPLHF. DNA for the CDR3: TGTGCCAGCAGCCCAGGTGGGGCGTCGAATTCACCCCTCCACTTT.

The chain is built from TRBV19 and TRBJ1-4; TRBD1 matches 7 bases. V was clipped by 6 bases and J by 6 bases; unmatched bases: 10. This CDR3 is 15 amino acids long. CDR1 and CDR2 from the germline V gene are LNHDA and SQIVND (reference sequence). Here the CDR3 DNA reads TGTGCCAGTAGCCCGCGACAGGGCCTATATGAAAAACTGTTTTTT. This encodes CASSPRQGLYEKLFF.

J is TRBJ2-5 and V is TRBV10-3; 15 nucleotides agree with TRBD2. The CDR3 is 17 residues long. Trimming removed 2 bases from V and 3 bases from J; junction bases left unmatched: 4. CDR1 ENHRY and CDR2 SYGVKD come from the germline V gene. The DNA of the CDR3 is TGTGCCATCAGTGAGCAGGGACTAGCGGGGGGTGAAGAGACCCAGTACTTC. Translated, it gives CAISEQGLAGGEETQYF.

The V call is TRBV5-4, the J call TRBJ2-1; 7 positions agree with TRBD2. The CDR3 contains 19 residues. With 4 bases clipped from V and 0 bases from J, the junction kept 16 bases outside the gene matches. The germline CDR1 and CDR2 sequences are SGHNT and YYREEE (reference sequence). CDR3 in DNA: TGTGCCAGCAGCGACGAAGGTGAGTCGCGGGGGAGCTCCTACAATGAGCAGTTCTTC. This codes for CASSDEGESRGSSYNEQFF.

The rearrangement links TRBV7-2 to TRBJ2-5; D possibly corresponds to TRBD1 (7 bases). V shed 3 bases and J shed 4 bases, with 18 bases lying between them. The CDR3 length is 16 residues. Germline V gene sequence: CDR1 SGHTA, CDR2 FQGNSA. The DNA for the CDR3 is TGTGCCAGCAGCTTCAGGGGGGAGGTTATCGGAGAGACCCAGTACTTC. It specifies CASSFRGEVIGETQYF.

The chain employs TRBV6-2 or TRBV6-3 and TRBJ1-1, with a possible D match to TRBD1 (6 bases). In germline, CDR1 is MNHEY, CDR2 SVGEGT. The CDR3 loop spans 18 amino acids. V dropped 2 bases and J dropped 0 bases, with 19 bases sitting between them. CDR3 protein: CASSYARGRGEMNTEAFF. CDR3 coding DNA: TGTGCCAGCAGTTACGCCCGGGGCAGGGGAGAGATGAACACTGAAGCTTTCTTT.

As to this clone: Other nucleotide sequences from this sample produce the same CDR3. The V gene is TRBV19, the J gene TRBJ1-2; D remains ambiguous. Germline V CDR1 and CDR2: LNHDA, SQIVND (reference sequence). Trimming removed 3 bases from V and 4 bases from J, with 6 bases in between. This CDR3 contains 12 residues. The CDR3 sequence: CASSISGYGYTF. CDR3 sequence (DNA): TGTGCCAGTAGTATTTCCGGCTATGGCTACACCTTC.

The genes are TRBV5-6 and TRBJ1-6; D may be TRBD1 (5 bases). CDR3 length: 15 amino acids. The germline CDR1 and CDR2 sequences are SGHDT and YYEEEE. V was shortened by 4 bases and J by 7 bases, with 15 bases between the two germline ends. CDR3 nucleotides: TGTGCCAGCAGCCTGGTGGGGGGAGGAAATTCACCCCTCCACTTT. It specifies CASSLVGGGNSPLHF.

The V gene is TRBV9, the J gene TRBJ2-1; no clear D gene. This CDR3 has 13 residues. CDR1 is SGDLS, CDR2 YYNGEE, per germline. Trimming cost V 0 bases and J 10 bases, with 11 bases left between them. CDR3 region: CASSVEVVGEQFF. CDR3 DNA: TGTGCCAGCAGCGTAGAGGTAGTGGGCGAGCAGTTCTTC.

The CDR3 bases are TGTGCCAGCAGGAACAGGGACGCAACCGGGGAGCTGTTTTTT. Translating it yields CASRNRDATGELFF. The chain joins TRBV2 to TRBJ2-2; maybe TRBD1 (6 bases). V shed 6 bases and J shed 5 bases, with 13 bases lying between them. This CDR3 is 14 amino acids long. Germline V lookup: CDR1 SNHLY, CDR2 FYNNEI.